Given below is one TCR beta chain in context. Using the 5' RACE reads, TCRdb records one entry per CDR3 protein without DNA. The listing contains about half a million distinct CDR3 sequences. The data were taken from a study of T cells expressing NK-cell markers. The material sequenced was blood T cells: a sorted CD56 or NKG2C T cell subset, CD4+ or CD8+ T cells, or bulk PBMC T cells (not recorded which). This receptor was identified in a woman aged 50 to 65 in good health.

This chain's CDR3 is CASSLASWTSGSLTDTQYF. The chain employs TRBV12-3 or TRBV12-4 and TRBJ2-3; TCRdb proposes TRBD2, but this gene call is untestable without DNA. This CDR3 is built from 19 residues.